The T cell receptor (beta chain) under discussion was sequenced for a study of cytomegalovirus exposure and HLA in healthy donors. Across the study: Falling in the Caucasian-associated ancestry cluster were 80% to 85% of around 370 genotyped donors. Study-wide points: It was reported that TCR beta sequences correctly inferred the HLA-A and HLA-B alleles for most subjects.

Points on this clone: The antigen is unknown.

CDR1 and CDR2 (germline): MDHEN, SYDVKM. The V and J ends lost 3 bases and 5 bases, in that order; junction bases with no gene match: 7. The CDR3 spans 15 residues. Each of the donors was a healthy bone marrow donor. PCR employed 60 Vbeta and 13 Jbeta primers. The data were produced by immunoSEQ multiplex PCR, yet TCRdb's version contains in-frame clones alone and is incomplete. In the table there are 200,000 or so clones, 76% of which are singletons. Input material: PBMCs. V usage is TRBV28 and J usage is TRBJ2-1; 7 nucleotides align to TRBD2. This sequence was found in a man younger than 35 in good health and CMV-seronegative. CDR3 loop: CASSFGGSINNEQFF. CDR3 in DNA: TGTGCCAGCAGTTTTGGCGGGAGTATAAACAATGAGCAGTTCTTC.